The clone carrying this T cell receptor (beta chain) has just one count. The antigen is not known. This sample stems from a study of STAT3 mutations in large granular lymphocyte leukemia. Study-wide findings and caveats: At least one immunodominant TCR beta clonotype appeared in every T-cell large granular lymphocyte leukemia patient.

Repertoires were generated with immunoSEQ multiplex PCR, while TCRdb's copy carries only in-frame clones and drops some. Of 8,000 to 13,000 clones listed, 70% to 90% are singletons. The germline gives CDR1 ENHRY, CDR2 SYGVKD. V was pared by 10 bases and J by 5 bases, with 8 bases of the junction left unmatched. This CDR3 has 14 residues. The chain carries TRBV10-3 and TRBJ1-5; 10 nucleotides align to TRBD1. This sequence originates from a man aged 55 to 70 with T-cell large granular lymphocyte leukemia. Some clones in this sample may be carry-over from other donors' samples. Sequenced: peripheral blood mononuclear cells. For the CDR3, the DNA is TGTGCCACCAGCGGTGGACAGGGGGATCAGCCCCAGCATTTT. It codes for CATSGGQGDQPQHF.